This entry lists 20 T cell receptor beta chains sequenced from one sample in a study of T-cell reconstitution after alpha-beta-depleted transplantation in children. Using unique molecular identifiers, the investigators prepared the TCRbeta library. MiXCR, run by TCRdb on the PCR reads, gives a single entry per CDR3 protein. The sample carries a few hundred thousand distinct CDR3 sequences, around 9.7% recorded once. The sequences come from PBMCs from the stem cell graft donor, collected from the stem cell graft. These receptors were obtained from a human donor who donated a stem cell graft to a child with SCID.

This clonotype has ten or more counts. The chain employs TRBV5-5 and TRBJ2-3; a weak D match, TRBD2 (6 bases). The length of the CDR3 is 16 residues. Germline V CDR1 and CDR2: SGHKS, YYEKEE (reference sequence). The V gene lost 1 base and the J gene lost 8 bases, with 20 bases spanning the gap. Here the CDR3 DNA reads TGTGCCAGCAGCTTGTGGGGAGGCCCCCCATCAGCTACGCAGTATTTT. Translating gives CASSLWGGPPSATQYF.

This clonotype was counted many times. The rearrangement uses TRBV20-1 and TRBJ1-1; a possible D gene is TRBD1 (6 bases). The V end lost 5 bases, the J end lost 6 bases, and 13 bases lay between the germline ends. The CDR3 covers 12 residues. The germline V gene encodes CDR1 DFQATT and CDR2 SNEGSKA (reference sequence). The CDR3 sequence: CSAGGRKSEAFF. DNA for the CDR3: TGCAGTGCTGGGGGGCGGAAATCTGAAGCTTTCTTT.

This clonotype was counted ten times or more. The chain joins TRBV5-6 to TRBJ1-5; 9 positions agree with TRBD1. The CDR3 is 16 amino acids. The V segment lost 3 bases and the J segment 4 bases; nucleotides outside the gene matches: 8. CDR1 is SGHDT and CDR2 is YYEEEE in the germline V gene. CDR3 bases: TGTGCCAGCAGCTCGAGGACAGGGGAAGGGAATCAGCCCCAGCATTTT. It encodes CASSSRTGEGNQPQHF.

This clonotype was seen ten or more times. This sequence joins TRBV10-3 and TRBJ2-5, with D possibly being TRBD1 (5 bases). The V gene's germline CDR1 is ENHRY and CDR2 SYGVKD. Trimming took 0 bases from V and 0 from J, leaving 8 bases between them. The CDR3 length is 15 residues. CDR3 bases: TGTGCCATCAGTGAGTCCAGGGTGGACCAAGAGACCCAGTACTTC. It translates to CAISESRVDQETQYF.

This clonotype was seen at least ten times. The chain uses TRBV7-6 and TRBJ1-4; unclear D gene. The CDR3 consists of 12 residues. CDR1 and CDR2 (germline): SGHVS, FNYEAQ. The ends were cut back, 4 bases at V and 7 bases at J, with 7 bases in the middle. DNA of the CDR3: TGTGCCAGCAGCTCTGGCGGTGAAAAACTGTTTTTT. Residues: CASSSGGEKLFF.

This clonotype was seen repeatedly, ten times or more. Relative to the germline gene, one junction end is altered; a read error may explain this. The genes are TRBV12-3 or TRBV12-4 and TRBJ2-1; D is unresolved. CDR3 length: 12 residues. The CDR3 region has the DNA TGCGCCAGCAGCTTGGGCTACAATGAGCAGTTCTTC. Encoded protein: CASSLGYNEQFF.

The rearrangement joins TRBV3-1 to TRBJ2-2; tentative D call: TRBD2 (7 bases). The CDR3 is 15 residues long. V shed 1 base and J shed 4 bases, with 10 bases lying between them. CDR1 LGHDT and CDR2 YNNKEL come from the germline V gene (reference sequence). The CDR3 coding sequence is TGTGCCAGCAGCCAAGGAGGGGGGGCCACCGGGGAGCTGTTTTTT. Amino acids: CASSQGGGATGELFF.

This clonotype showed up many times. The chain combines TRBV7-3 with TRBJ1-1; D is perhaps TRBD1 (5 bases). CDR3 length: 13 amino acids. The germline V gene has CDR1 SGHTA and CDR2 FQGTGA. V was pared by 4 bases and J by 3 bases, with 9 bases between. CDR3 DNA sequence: TGTGCCAGCAGCTCGACAGCGGACACTGAAGCTTTCTTT. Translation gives CASSSTADTEAFF.

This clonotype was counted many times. The CDR3 DNA reads as TGCGCCAGCAGCTCGGGACAGGGAGACAATGAGCAGTTCTTC. Translated: CASSSGQGDNEQFF. This chain connects TRBV5-1 to TRBJ2-1; 9 bases match TRBD1. The V segment lost 3 bases and the J segment 5 bases; nucleotides outside the gene matches: 3. Germline values: CDR1 SGHRS, CDR2 YFSETQ. The CDR3 sequence is 14 residues long.

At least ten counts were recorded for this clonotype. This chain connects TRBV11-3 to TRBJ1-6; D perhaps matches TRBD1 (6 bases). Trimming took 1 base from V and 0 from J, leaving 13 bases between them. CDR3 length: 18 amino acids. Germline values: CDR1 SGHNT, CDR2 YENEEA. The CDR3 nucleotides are TGTGCCAGCAGCTTAGTTTCAGGGGAGAACTCCTATAATTCACCCCTCCACTTT. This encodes CASSLVSGENSYNSPLHF.

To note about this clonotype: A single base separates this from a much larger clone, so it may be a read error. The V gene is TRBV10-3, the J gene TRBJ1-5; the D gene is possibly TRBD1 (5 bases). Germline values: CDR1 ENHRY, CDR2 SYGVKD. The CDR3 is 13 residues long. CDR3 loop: CAVSERGNQPQHF. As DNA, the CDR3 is TGTGCCGTCAGTGAGAGGGGTAATCAGCCCCAGCATTTT.

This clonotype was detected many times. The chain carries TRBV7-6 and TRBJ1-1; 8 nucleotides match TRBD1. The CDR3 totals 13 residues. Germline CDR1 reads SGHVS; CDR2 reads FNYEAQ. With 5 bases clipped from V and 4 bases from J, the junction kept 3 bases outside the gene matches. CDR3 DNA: TGTGCCAGCAGCCAGGGGGCCGGCACTGAAGCTTTCTTT. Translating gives CASSQGAGTEAFF.

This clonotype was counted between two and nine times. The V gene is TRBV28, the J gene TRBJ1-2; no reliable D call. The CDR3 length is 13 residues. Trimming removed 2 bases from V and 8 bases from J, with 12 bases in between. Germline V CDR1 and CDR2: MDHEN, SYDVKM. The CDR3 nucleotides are TGTGCCAGCAGTTTAGTTTTGGGTCAAGGCTACACCTTC. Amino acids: CASSLVLGQGYTF.

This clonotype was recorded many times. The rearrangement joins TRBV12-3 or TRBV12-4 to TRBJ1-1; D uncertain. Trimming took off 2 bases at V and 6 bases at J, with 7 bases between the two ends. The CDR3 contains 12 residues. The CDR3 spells CASSLYEAEAFF. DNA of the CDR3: TGTGCCAGCAGTTTATATGAGGCTGAAGCTTTCTTT.

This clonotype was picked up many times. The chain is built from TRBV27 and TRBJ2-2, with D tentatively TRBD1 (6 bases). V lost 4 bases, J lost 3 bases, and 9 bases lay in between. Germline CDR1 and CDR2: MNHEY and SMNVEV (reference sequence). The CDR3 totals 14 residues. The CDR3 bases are TGTGCCAGCAGTTCCCACAGGGACACCGGGGAGCTGTTTTTT. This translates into CASSSHRDTGELFF.

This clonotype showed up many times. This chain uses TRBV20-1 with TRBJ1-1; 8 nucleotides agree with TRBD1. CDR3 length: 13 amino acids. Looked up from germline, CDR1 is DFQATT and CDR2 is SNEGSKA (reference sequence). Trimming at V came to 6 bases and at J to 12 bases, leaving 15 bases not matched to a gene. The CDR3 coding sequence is TGCAGTGCCAAAAGGGGACAGGCCGCACATCCTTTCTTT. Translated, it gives CSAKRGQAAHPFF.

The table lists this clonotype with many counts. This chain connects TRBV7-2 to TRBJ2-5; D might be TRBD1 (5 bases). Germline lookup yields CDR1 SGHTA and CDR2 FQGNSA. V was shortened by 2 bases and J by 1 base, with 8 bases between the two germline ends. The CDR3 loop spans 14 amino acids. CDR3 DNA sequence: TGTGCCAGCAGCTTATACAGGCTCCAAGAGACCCAGTACTTC. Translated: CASSLYRLQETQYF. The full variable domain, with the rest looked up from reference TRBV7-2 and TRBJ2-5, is GAGVSQSPSNKVTEKGKDVELRCDPISGHTALYWYRQSLGQGLEFLIYFQGNSAPDKSGLPSDRFSAERTGGSVSTLTIQRTQQEDSAVYLCASSLYRLQETQYFGPGTRLLVL.

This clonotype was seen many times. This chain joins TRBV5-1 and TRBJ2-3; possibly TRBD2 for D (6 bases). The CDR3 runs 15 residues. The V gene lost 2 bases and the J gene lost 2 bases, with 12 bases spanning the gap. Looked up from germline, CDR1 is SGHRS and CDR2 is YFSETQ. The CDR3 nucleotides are TGCGCCAGCAGCTTTGGATCGGGGGACACAGATACGCAGTATTTT. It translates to CASSFGSGDTDTQYF. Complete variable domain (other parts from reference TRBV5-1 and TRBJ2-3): KAGVTQTPRYLIKTRGQQVTLSCSPISGHRSVSWYQQTPGQGLQFLFEYFSETQRNKGNFPGRFSGRQFSNSRSEMNVSTLELGDSALYLCASSFGSGDTDTQYFGPGTRLTVL.

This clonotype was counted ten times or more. The CDR3 DNA is TGTGCCAGCAGCCTCCGAGGGGCCAGAGCTTTCTTT. Its translation: CASSLRGARAFF. The V gene is TRBV6-5, the J gene TRBJ1-1; tentatively, D is TRBD1 (5 bases). Per germline, CDR1 MNHEY and CDR2 SVGAGI. The CDR3 covers 12 residues. Trimming shortened V by 6 bases and J by 10 bases, and 15 bases separated the two germline ends.

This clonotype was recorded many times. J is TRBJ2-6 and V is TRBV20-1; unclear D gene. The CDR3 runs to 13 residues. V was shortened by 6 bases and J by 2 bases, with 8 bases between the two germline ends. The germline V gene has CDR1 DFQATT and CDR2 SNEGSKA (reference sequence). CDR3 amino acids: CSAEVPGANVLTF. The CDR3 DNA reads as TGCAGTGCAGAGGTCCCTGGGGCCAACGTCCTGACTTTC.